This T cell receptor beta chain was recorded in a study of radiation and T cells in renal cell carcinoma. Specified time point: baseline pretreatment blood. Treatment noted: 15 Gy SBRT to primary tumor, nephrectomy 4 weeks later. The tumor was a clear cell renal cell carcinoma. J lost 6 bases, V lost 6 bases, and 6 bases had no gene match. The CDR3 contains 13 residues. Germline V gene sequence: CDR1 MNHEY, CDR2 SVGAGI. On this clone itself: Its antigen is currently unknown.

Only in-frame clones appear in the TCRdb table, and some are missing; sequencing was by immunoSEQ multiplex PCR. The table lists some 100,000 clones, about four fifths of them singletons. Study-wide results and caveats: In blood, top tumor clones expanded by 2 weeks, shrinking by 4.

The V call is TRBV6-5, the J call TRBJ2-7, with 9 bases aligning to TRBD1. The source of this sequence is a man in his fifties or sixties with renal cell carcinoma. The sequences come from blood, collected from a patient whose treatment included radiotherapy and nephrectomy. The CDR3 here is CASRRGQGGEQYF. The CDR3 DNA reads as TGTGCCAGCAGAAGGGGACAGGGCGGCGAGCAGTACTTC.